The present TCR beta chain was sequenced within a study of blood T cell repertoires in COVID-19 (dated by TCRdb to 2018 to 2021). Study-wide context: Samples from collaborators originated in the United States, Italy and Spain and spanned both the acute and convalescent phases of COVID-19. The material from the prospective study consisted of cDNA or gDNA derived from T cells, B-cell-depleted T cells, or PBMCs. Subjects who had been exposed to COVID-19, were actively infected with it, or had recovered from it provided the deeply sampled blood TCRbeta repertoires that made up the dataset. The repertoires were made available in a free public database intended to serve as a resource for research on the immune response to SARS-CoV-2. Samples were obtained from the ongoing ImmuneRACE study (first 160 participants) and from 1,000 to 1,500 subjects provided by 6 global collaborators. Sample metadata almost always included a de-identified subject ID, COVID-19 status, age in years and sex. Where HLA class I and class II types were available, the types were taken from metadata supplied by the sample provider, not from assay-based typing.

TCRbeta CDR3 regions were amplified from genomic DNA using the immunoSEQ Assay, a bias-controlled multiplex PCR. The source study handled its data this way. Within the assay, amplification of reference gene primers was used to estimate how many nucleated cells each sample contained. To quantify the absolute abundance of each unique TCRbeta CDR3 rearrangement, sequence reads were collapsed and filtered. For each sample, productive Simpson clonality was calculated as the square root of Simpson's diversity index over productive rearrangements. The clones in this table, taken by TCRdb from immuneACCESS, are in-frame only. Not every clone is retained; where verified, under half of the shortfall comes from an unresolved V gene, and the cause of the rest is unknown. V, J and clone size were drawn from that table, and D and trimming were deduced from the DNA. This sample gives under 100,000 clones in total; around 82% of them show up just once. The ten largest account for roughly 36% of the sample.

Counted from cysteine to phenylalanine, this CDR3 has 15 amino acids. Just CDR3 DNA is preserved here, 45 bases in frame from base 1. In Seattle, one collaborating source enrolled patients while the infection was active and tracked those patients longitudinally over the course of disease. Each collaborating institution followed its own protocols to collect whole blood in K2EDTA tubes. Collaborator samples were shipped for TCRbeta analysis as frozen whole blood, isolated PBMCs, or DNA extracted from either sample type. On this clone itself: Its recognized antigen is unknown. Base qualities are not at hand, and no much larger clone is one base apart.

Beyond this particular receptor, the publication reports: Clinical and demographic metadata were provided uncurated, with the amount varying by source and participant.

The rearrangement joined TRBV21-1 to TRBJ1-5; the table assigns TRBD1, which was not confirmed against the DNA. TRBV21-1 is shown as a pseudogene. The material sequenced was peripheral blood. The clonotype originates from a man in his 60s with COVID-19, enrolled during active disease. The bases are TGTGCCAGCGGAATTTCAGGGGGCTGCAATCAGCCCCAGCATTTT. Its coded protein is CASGISGGCNQPQHF.